This entry is about one TCR beta chain. The CDR3 consists of 15 residues. From germline, CDR1 is MDHEN and CDR2 SYDVKM. Germline trimming cut 4 bases from V and 4 bases from J; bases unmatched to any gene: 6. The data stem from a study of shared clonotypes between healthy human individuals. Study information: Researchers assigned three CD4 naive, three CD4 memory, two CD8 naive and one CD8 memory plate to each donor.

This table comes from immunoSEQ multiplex PCR, and its TCRdb copy is limited to in-frame clones, with some not included. Altogether roughly 650,000 clones are present, around 96% being singletons, with the ten largest covering roughly 0.1%. Naive CD8 cells lacked CD45RO and underwent positive selection for CCR7, leaving out terminally differentiated effector memory CD45RA+ cells. The receptor's source is a woman in her 30s in good health. Sequenced: naive CD8+ T cells sorted from blood. The chain employs TRBV28 and TRBJ1-2; 10 nucleotides align to TRBD1. CDR3 DNA sequence: TGTGCCAGCAGTTCTGGACAGGGGGTAGTCTATGGCTACACCTTC. Protein sequence: CASSSGQGVVYGYTF.